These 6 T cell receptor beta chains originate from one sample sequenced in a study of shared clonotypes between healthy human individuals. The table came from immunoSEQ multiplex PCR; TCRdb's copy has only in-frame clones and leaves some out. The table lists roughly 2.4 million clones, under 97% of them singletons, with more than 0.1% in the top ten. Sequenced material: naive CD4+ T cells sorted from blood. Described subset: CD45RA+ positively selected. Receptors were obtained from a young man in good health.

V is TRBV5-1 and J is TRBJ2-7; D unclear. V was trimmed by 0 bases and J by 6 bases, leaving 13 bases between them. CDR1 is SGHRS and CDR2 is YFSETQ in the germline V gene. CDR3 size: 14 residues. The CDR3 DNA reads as TGCGCCAGCAGCTTGGAGAATTTCCCTGGCGAGCAGTACTTC. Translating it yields CASSLENFPGEQYF.

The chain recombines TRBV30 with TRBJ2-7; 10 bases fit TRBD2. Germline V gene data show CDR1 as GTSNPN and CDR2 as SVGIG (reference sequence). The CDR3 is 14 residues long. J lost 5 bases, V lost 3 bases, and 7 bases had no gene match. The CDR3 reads CAWSILAGMHEQYF. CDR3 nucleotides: TGTGCCTGGAGCATACTAGCGGGAATGCACGAGCAGTACTTC.

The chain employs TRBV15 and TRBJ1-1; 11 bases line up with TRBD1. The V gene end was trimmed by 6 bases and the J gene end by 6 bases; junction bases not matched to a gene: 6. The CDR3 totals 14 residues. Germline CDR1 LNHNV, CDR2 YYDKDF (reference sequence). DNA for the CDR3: TGTGCCACCAGTGGACAGGGGGCCGGTGCTGAAGCTTTCTTT. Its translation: CATSGQGAGAEAFF.

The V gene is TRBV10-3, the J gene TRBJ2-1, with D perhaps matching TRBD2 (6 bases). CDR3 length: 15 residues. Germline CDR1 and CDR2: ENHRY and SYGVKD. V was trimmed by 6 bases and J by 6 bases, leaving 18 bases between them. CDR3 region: CAIRGLRGGGNEQFF. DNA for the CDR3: TGTGCCATCAGAGGACTCCGGGGAGGAGGCAATGAGCAGTTCTTC.

The CDR3 bases are TGTGCCAGTAGTCCCGGGCGAGGGAACGAGCAGTACTTC. It translates to CASSPGRGNEQYF. This chain joins TRBV19 and TRBJ2-7; D possibly corresponds to TRBD2 (5 bases). V was pared by 5 bases and J by 5 bases, with 13 bases between. Germline V gene lookup returns CDR1 LNHDA and CDR2 SQIVND (reference sequence). The CDR3 has 13 residues.

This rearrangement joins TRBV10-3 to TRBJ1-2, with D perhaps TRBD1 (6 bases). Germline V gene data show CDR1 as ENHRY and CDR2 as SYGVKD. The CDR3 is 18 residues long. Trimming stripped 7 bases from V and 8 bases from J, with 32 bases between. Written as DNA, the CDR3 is TGTGCCATCACAAACAGGGATTCTCCCGTGGTGGCCACTGGGGGCTACACCTTC. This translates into CAITNRDSPVVATGGYTF.